This T cell receptor (beta chain) stems from a study of T-cell reconstitution after alpha-beta-depleted transplantation in children. The study, taken as a whole, reports: At one year after transplant, newly produced T cells mostly accounted for T-cell counts and diversity. Several hundred expanded graft clones reportedly gave rise to the alpha-beta T cells present about two months after transplant.

V shed 2 bases, J shed 1 base, and the junction held 2 bases outside the gene matches. The CDR3 has 14 residues. Germline CDR1 reads SGHRS; CDR2 reads YFSETQ. In this sample, this clonotype turned up many times. Its target is unknown. Preparation of the TCRbeta library was carried out with unique molecular identifiers. One entry per CDR3 protein, called by TCRdb with MiXCR from the PCR reads. Of 90,000 to 130,000 distinct CDR3 sequences listed, 5.5% to 7% are singletons. This clonotype was obtained from a male patient under 10 years old who had a stem cell transplant for acute lymphoblastic leukemia, so the T cells may come from the graft donor. The sample in question was PBMCs, mostly from graft donor cells, obtained 360 days after TCRalphabeta/CD19-depleted stem cell transplant. V usage is TRBV5-1 and J usage is TRBJ2-7; 8 bases match TRBD1. The CDR3 DNA sequence: TGCGCCAGCAGCTTAGGACAGGGATCCTACGAGCAGTACTTC. Its translation is CASSLGQGSYEQYF.